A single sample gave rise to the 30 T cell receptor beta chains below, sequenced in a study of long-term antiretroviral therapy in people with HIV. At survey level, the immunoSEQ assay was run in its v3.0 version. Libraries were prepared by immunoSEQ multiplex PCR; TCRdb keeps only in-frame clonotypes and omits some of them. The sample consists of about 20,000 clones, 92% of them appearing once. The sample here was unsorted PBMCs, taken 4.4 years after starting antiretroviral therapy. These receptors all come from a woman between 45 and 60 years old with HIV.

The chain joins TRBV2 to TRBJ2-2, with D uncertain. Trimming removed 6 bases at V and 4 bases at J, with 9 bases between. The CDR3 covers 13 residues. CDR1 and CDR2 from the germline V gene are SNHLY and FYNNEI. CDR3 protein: CASRSTVTGELFF. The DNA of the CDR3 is TGTGCCAGCAGATCAACAGTCACCGGGGAGCTGTTTTTT. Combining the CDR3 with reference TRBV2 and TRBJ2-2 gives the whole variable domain EPEVTQTPSHQVTQMGQEVILRCVPISNHLYFYWYRQILGQKVEFLVSFYNNEISEKSEIFDDQFSVERPDGSNFTLKIRSTKLEDSAMYFCASRSTVTGELFFGEGSRLTVL.

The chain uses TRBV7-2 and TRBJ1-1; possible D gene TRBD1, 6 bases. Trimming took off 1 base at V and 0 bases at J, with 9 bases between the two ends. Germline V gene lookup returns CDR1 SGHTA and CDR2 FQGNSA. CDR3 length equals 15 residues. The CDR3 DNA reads TGTGCCAGCAGCTTAGTCACAGGGCTGAACACTGAAGCTTTCTTT. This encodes CASSLVTGLNTEAFF.

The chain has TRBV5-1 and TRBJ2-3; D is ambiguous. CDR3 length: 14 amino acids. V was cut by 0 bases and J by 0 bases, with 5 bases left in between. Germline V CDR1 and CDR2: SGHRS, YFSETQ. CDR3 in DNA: TGCGCCAGCAGCTTGGACGGCAGCACAGATACGCAGTATTTT. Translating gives CASSLDGSTDTQYF.

The CDR3 reads CASSLQAGGVDTQYF. The DNA for the CDR3 is TGTGCCAGCAGCTTACAAGCGGGGGGTGTTGATACGCAGTATTTT. The V and J genes are TRBV7-3 and TRBJ2-3; 9 bases are a match to TRBD2. CDR3 length equals 15 residues. Germline lookup yields CDR1 SGHTA and CDR2 FQGTGA. The junction had 6 bases not matched to a gene; V was cut back by 2 bases and J by 6 bases.

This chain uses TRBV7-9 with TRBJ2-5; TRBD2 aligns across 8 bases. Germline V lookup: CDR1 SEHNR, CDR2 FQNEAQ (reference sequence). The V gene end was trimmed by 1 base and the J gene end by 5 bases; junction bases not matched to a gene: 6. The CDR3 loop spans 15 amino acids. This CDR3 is CASSLEAGAWETQYF. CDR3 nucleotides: TGTGCCAGCAGCTTAGAAGCGGGGGCCTGGGAGACCCAGTACTTC.

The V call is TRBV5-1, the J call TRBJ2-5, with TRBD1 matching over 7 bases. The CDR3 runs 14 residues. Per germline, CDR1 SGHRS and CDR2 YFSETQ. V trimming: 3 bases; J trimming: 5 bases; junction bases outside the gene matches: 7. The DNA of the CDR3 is TGCGCCAGCAGCTATTATACAGGGGCCGAGACCCAGTACTTC. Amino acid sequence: CASSYYTGAETQYF.

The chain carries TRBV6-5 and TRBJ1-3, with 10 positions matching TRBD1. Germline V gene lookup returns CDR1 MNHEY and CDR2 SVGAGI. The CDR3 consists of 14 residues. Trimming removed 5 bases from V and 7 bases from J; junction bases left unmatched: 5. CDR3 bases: TGTGCCAGCAGTAAGACAGGGGGCTTGAACACCATATATTTT. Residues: CASSKTGGLNTIYF.

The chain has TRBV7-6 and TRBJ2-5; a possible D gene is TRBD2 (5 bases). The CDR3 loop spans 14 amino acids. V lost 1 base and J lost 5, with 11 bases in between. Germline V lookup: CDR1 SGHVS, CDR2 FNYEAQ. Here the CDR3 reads CASSLGVLAETQYF. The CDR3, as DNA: TGTGCCAGCAGCTTAGGCGTGCTAGCTGAGACCCAGTACTTC.

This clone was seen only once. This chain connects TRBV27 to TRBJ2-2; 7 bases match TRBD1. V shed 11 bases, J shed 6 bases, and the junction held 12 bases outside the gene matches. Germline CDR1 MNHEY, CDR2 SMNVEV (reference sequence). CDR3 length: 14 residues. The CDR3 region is CAVRNRGGPGELFF. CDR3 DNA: TGTGCCGTCCGAAACAGGGGTGGGCCCGGGGAGCTGTTTTTT.

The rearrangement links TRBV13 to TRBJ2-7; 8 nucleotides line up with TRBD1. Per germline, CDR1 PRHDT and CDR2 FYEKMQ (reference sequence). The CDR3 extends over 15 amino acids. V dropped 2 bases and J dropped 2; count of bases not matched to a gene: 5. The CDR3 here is CASSLRGGQAYEQYF. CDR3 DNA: TGTGCCAGCAGCTTAAGAGGGGGACAGGCCTACGAGCAGTACTTC.

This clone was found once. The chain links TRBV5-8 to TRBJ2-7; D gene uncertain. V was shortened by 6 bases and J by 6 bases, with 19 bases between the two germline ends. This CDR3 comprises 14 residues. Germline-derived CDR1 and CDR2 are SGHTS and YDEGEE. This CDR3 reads CASNPQPAVAEQYF. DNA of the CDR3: TGTGCCAGCAACCCACAACCCGCAGTCGCCGAGCAGTACTTC.

CDR3 nucleotides: TGCGCCAGCAGCCCGGGACAGGGGGCGCTGGGCACTGAAGCTTTCTTT. This translates into CASSPGQGALGTEAFF. The genes are TRBV4-1 and TRBJ1-1, with 12 bases fitting TRBD1. CDR1 and CDR2 (germline): MGHRA, YSYEKL. V gave up 4 bases and J gave up 4 bases; unmatched junction bases: 7. This CDR3 is 16 amino acids long.

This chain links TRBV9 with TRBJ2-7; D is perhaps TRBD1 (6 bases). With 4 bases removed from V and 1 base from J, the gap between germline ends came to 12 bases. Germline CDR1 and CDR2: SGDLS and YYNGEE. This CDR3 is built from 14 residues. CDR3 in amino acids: CASSLRTDSYEQYF. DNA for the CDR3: TGTGCCAGCAGCCTCCGGACAGATTCCTACGAGCAGTACTTC.

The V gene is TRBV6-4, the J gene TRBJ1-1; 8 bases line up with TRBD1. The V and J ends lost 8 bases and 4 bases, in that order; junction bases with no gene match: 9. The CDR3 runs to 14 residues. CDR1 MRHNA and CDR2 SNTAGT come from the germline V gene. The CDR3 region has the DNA TGTGCCAGCCGACAGGGGACCTTTTCCACTGAAGCTTTCTTT. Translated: CASRQGTFSTEAFF.

The CDR3 DNA is TGTGCCAGCAGTTACGCGCCTAGCGGGTGGGCCTACGAGCAGTACTTC. Residues: CASSYAPSGWAYEQYF. The J gene is TRBJ2-7, the V gene TRBV6-6; 8 nucleotides agree with TRBD2. V trimming: 2 bases; J trimming: 2 bases; junction bases outside the gene matches: 8. The CDR3 is 16 amino acids. Germline values: CDR1 MNHNY, CDR2 SVGAGI (reference sequence).

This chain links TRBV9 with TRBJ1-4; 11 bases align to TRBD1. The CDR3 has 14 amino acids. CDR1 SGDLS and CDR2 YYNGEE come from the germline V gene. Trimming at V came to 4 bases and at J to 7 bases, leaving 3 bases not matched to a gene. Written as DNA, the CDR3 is TGTGCCAGCAGCCAGGGACAGGGGGGTGAAAAACTGTTTTTT. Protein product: CASSQGQGGEKLFF.

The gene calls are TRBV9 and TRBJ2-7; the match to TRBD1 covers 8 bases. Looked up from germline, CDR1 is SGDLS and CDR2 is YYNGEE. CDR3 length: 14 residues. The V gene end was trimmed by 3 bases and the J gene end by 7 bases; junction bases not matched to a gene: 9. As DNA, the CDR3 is TGTGCCAGCAGCGAAGACAGGGGTCTAGGGGAGCAGTACTTC. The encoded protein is CASSEDRGLGEQYF.

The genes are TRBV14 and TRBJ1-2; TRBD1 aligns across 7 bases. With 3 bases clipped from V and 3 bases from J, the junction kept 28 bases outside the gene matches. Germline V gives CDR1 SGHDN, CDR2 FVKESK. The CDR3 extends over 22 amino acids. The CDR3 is CASSQAVYRRQGAWRAHYGYTF. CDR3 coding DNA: TGTGCCAGCAGCCAGGCCGTATACCGGCGACAGGGCGCTTGGAGAGCCCACTATGGCTACACCTTC.

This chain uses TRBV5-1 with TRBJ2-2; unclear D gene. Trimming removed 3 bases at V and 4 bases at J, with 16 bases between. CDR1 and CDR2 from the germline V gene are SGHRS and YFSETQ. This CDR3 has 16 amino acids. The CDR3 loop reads CASSYSGPQPTGELFF. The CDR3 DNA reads TGCGCCAGCAGCTACTCCGGGCCTCAGCCCACCGGGGAGCTGTTTTTT.

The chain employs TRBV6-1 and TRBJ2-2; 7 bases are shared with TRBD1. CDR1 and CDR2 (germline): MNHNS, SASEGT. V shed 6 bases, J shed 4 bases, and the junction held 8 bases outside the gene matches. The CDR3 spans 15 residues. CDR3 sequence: CASRSGGLGTGELFF. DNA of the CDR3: TGTGCCAGCAGATCAGGGGGTCTTGGCACCGGGGAGCTGTTTTTT.

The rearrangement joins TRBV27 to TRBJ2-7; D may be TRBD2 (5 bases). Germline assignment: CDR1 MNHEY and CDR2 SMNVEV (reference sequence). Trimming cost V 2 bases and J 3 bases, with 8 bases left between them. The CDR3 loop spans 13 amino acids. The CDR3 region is CASSLGENYEQYF. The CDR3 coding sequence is TGTGCCAGCAGTTTAGGGGAGAACTACGAGCAGTACTTC.

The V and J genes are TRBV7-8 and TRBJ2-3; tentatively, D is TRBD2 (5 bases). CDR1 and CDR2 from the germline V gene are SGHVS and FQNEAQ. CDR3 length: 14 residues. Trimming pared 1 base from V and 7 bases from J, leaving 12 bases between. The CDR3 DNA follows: TGTGCCAGCAGCTTAGGGAGCAGCGGTTATACGCAGTATTTT. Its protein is CASSLGSSGYTQYF.

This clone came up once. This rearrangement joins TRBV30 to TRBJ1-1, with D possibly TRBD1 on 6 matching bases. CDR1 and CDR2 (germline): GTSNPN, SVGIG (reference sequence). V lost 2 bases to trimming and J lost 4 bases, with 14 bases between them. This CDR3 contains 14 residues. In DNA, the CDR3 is TGTGCCTGGAGTCCAAGGGGGGGGGCCACTGAAGCTTTCTTT. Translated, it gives CAWSPRGGATEAFF.

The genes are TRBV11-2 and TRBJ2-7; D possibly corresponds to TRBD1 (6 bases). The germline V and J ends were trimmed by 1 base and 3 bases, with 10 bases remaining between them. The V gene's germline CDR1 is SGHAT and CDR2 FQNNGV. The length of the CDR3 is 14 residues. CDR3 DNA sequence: TGTGCCAGCAGCTTAGGAGAGGGGGACTACGAGCAGTACTTC. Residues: CASSLGEGDYEQYF.

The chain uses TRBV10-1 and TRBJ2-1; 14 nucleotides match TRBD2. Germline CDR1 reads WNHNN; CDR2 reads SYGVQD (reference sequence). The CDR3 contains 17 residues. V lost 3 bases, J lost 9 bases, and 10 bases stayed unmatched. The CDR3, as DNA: TGCGCCAGCAGTGACGGGACTAGCGGGGGTCTTTTTGGTGAGCAGTTCTTC. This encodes CASSDGTSGGLFGEQFF.

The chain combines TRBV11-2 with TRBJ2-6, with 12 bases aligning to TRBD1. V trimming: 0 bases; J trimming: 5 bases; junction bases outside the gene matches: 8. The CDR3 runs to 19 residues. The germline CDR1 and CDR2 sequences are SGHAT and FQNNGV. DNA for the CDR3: TGTGCCAGCAGCTTAGATTTCGGGACAGGGGGCGCCCGGGCCAACGTCCTGACTTTC. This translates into CASSLDFGTGGARANVLTF.

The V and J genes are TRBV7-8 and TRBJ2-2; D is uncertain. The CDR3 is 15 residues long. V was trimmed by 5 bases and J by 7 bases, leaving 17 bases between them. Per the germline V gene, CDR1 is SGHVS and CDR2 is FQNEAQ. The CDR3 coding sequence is TGTGCCAGCAGCCTTGACTGGATTGCCAACGGGGAGCTGTTTTTT. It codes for CASSLDWIANGELFF. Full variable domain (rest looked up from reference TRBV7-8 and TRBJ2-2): GAGVSQSPRYKVAKRGQDVALRCDPISGHVSLFWYQQALGQGPEFLTYFQNEAQLDKSGLPSDRFFAERPEGSVSTLKIQRTQQEDSAVYLCASSLDWIANGELFFGEGSRLTVL.

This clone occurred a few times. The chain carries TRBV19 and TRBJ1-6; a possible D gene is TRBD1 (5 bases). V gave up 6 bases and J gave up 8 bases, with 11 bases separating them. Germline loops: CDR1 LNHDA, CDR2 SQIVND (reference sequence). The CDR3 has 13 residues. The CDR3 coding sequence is TGTGCCAGTAGAGCAGGGATAGATTCACCCCTCCACTTT. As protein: CASRAGIDSPLHF.

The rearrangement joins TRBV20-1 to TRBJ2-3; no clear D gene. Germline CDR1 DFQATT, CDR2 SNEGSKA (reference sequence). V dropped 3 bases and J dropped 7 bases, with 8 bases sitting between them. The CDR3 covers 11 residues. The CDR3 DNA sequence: TGCAGTGCTAGGGGTGTTAATACGCAGTATTTT. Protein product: CSARGVNTQYF.

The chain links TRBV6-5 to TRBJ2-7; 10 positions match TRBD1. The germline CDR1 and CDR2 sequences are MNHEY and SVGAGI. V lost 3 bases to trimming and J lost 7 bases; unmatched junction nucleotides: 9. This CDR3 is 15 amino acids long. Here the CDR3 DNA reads TGTGCCAGCAGTTATTGGGGGACAGGGGCCGGTGAGCAGTACTTC. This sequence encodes CASSYWGTGAGEQYF.